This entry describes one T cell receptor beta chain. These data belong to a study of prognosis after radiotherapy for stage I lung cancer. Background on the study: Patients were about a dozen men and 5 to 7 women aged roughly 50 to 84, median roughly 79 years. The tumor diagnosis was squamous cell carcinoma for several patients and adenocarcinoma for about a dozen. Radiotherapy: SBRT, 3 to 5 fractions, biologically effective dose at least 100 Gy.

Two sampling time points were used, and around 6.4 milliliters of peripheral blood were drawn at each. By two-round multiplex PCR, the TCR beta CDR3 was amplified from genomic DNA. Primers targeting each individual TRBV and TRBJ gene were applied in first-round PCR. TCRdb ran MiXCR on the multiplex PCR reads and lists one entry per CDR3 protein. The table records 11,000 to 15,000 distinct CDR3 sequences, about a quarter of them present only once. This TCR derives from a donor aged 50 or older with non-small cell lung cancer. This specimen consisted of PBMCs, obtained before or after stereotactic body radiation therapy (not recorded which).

CDR3 amino acids: CASRGDIYNEKLFF. CDR3 coding DNA: TGTGCCAGCAGAGGTGACATTTATAATGAAAAACTGTTTTTT. This rearrangement joins TRBV6-1 to TRBJ1-4; D unresolved. V lost 6 bases and J lost 4, with 12 bases in between. Germline V gene data show CDR1 as MNHNS and CDR2 as SASEGT. This CDR3 contains 14 residues.